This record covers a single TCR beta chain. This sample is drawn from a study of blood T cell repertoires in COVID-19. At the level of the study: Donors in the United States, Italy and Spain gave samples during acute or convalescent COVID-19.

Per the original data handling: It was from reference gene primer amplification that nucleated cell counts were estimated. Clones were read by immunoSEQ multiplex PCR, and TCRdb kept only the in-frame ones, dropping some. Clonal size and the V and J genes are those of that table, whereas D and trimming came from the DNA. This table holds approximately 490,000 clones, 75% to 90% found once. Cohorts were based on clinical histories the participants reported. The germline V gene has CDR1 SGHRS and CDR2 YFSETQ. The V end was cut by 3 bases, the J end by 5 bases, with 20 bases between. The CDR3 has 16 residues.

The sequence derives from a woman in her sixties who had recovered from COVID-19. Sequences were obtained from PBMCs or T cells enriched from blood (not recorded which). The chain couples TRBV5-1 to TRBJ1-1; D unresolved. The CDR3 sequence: CASSYTARGLGTEAFF. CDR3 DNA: TGCGCCAGCAGCTATACGGCGCGGGGTCTTGGGACTGAAGCTTTCTTT. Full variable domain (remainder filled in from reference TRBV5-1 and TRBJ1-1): KAGVTQTPRYLIKTRGQQVTLSCSPISGHRSVSWYQQTPGQGLQFLFEYFSETQRNKGNFPGRFSGRQFSNSRSEMNVSTLELGDSALYLCASSYTARGLGTEAFFGQGTRLTVV.